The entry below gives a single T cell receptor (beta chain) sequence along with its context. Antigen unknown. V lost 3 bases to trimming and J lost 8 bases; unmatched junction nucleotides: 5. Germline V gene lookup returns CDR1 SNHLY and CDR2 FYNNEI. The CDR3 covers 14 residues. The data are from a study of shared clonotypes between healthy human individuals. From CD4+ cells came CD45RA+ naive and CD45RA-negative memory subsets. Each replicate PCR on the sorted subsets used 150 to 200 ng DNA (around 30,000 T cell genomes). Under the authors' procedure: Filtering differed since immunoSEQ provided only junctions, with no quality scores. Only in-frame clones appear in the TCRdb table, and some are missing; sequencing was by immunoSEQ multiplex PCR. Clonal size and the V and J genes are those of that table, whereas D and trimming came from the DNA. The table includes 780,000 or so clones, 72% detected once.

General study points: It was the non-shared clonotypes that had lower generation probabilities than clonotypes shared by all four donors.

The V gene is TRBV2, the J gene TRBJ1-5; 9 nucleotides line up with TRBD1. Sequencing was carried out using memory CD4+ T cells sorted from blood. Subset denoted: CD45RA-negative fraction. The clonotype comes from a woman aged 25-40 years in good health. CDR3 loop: CASSEGTGNKPQHF. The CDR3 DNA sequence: TGTGCCAGCAGTGAGGGGACAGGGAATAAGCCCCAGCATTTT.